The subject of this entry is one T cell receptor (beta chain). The data were taken from a study of shared clonotypes between healthy human individuals. Losses at the gene ends were 1 base for V and 6 bases for J; bases not matched to a gene: 7. The CDR3 covers 15 residues. Germline V lookup: CDR1 SGHDN, CDR2 FVKESK. The assay used deep level. Profiling relied on immunoSEQ multiplex PCR, and the TCRdb table lists in-frame clones only, not all of them. The sample lists around 1,100,000 clones; 77% were seen once. The chain combines TRBV14 with TRBJ2-3; TRBD1 agrees at 7 bases. This TCR came from a man between 18 and 35 years old in good health. Some clones in this sample may be carry-over from other donors' samples. The sample comprised memory CD4+ T cells from PBMCs. Specified subset: CD45RA-negative fraction. The DNA of the CDR3 is TGTGCCAGCAGCCAAGTACAGGGGATTGGGGATACGCAGTATTTT. It is translated as CASSQVQGIGDTQYF.